What follows are 30 T cell receptor beta chains derived from one specimen sequenced in a study of cytomegalovirus exposure and HLA in healthy donors. Primers included in the PCR were 60 Vbeta and 13 Jbeta primers. Produced via immunoSEQ multiplex PCR; TCRdb's table is partial and in-frame only. This sample carries about 180,000 clones, about four fifths of them seen once, and the ten largest clones take less than 2%. The sequenced material came from PBMCs. These receptor sequences come from a man aged 35-49 years in good health and CMV-seronegative.

In DNA, the CDR3 is TGTGCCAGCAGACAGGGGGAGAGGATCGGCTACACCTTC. Its protein is CASRQGERIGYTF. The V call is TRBV16, the J call TRBJ1-2, with TRBD1 matching over 8 bases. CDR3 length: 13 residues. The V segment lost 6 bases and the J segment 8 bases; nucleotides outside the gene matches: 8. CDR1 and CDR2 (germline): KGHSY, FQNENV.

The CDR3 sequence: CASSQDPGQGSTDTQYF. Written as DNA, the CDR3 is TGTGCCAGCAGCCAGGACCCGGGACAGGGGAGCACAGATACGCAGTATTTT. The V gene is TRBV4-2, the J gene TRBJ2-3; 10 bases agree with TRBD1. The CDR3 is made up of 17 amino acids. The V gene's germline CDR1 is LGHNA and CDR2 YNFKEQ. Trimming cost V 3 bases and J 0 bases; bases outside gene matches: 6.

The CDR3 here is CASSFRERGEETQYF. In DNA form, the CDR3 reads TGTGCCAGCAGCTTTCGAGAGCGGGGGGAAGAGACCCAGTACTTC. V is TRBV7-6 and J is TRBJ2-5, with 9 bases fitting TRBD2. V shed 3 bases and J 3 bases; nucleotides not matched to a gene: 5. The CDR3 runs to 15 residues. Germline V gives CDR1 SGHVS, CDR2 FNYEAQ.

The chain uses TRBV2 and TRBJ2-1; 7 bases agree with TRBD2. From germline, CDR1 is SNHLY and CDR2 FYNNEI. The ends lost 6 bases at V and 5 bases at J; junction bases unmatched: 13. This CDR3 comprises 16 residues. The CDR3 DNA is TGTGCCAGCAGCCCCCGGGGGAGGGAGGCCCACAATGAGCAGTTCTTC. Translation gives CASSPRGREAHNEQFF.

This clone appeared a single time. The V gene is TRBV7-2, the J gene TRBJ1-5; 7 bases are a match to TRBD1. V trimming: 3 bases; J trimming: 4 bases; junction bases outside the gene matches: 6. The CDR3 has 15 residues. The germline V gene has CDR1 SGHTA and CDR2 FQGNSA. CDR3 in amino acids: CASSLGGQMNQPQHF. The DNA of the CDR3 is TGTGCCAGCAGCTTGGGGGGACAGATGAATCAGCCCCAGCATTTT.

CDR3 DNA sequence: TGTGCCAGCAGCCTACAGGGGAAGGGTCAAAATGAGCAGTTCTTC. This gives the protein CASSLQGKGQNEQFF. This chain uses TRBV7-9 with TRBJ2-1; 7 bases are shared with TRBD1. This CDR3 spans 15 amino acids. The junction had 11 bases not matched to a gene; V was cut back by 5 bases and J by 7 bases. Germline-derived CDR1 and CDR2 are SEHNR and FQNEAQ (reference sequence).

The chain uses TRBV5-1 and TRBJ2-4; 10 positions agree with TRBD2. The CDR3 length is 16 residues. Trimming cost V 3 bases and J 0 bases; bases outside gene matches: 3. Germline V gene lookup returns CDR1 SGHRS and CDR2 YFSETQ. The CDR3 coding sequence is TGCGCCAGCAGCTCTAGCGGGAGTGGAGCCAAAAACATTCAGTACTTC. Protein product: CASSSSGSGAKNIQYF.

This clone was picked up a small number of times. The rearrangement links TRBV4-1 to TRBJ2-5; a weak D match, TRBD1 (6 bases). V dropped 4 bases and J dropped 0 bases, with 15 bases sitting between them. CDR1 and CDR2 from the germline V gene are MGHRA and YSYEKL. The CDR3 covers 16 residues. The CDR3 here is CASSLATGSYQETQYF. The CDR3 DNA follows: TGCGCCAGCAGCCTAGCGACAGGATCGTACCAAGAGACCCAGTACTTC.

V and J are TRBV5-1 and TRBJ2-2; 7 nucleotides line up with TRBD1. Germline CDR1 reads SGHRS; CDR2 reads YFSETQ. V shed 4 bases and J 7 bases; nucleotides not matched to a gene: 10. The CDR3 loop spans 15 amino acids. CDR3 region: CASSPEGGSVGELFF. For the CDR3, the DNA is TGCGCCAGCAGCCCGGAAGGGGGCTCGGTCGGGGAGCTGTTTTTT.

V and J are TRBV6-6 and TRBJ1-5, with a possible D match to TRBD1 (6 bases). Trimming shortened V by 8 bases and J by 0 bases, and 14 bases separated the two germline ends. Germline assignment: CDR1 MNHNY and CDR2 SVGAGI (reference sequence). The CDR3 has 15 amino acids. The CDR3 region is CASRTGPYSNQPQHF. In nucleotides, the CDR3 is TGTGCCAGCCGAACAGGGCCTTATAGCAATCAGCCCCAGCATTTT.

The chain links TRBV6-5 to TRBJ2-7; 10 nucleotides line up with TRBD2. The V segment lost 7 bases and the J segment 12 bases; nucleotides outside the gene matches: 9. Germline CDR1 and CDR2: MNHEY and SVGAGI. This CDR3 region has 12 residues. This CDR3 reads CASISSSGSPYF. The CDR3 DNA follows: TGTGCCAGCATCTCCTCTAGCGGGAGCCCGTACTTC.

The chain couples TRBV29-1 to TRBJ1-4; possibly TRBD1 for D (5 bases). This CDR3 contains 15 residues. Between the trimmed V and J ends, which lost 0 bases and 7 bases, there was a span of 15 bases. The germline V gene has CDR1 SQVTM and CDR2 ANQGSEA. The CDR3 here is CSVEDAAGRTEKLFF. The DNA of the CDR3 is TGCAGCGTTGAAGATGCGGCAGGGCGCACTGAAAAACTGTTTTTT.

This chain connects TRBV7-2 to TRBJ1-1; D not resolved. Trimming cost V 2 bases and J 3 bases, with 4 bases left between them. Germline V CDR1 and CDR2: SGHTA, FQGNSA. This CDR3 is built from 12 residues. The DNA of the CDR3 is TGTGCCAGCAGCTTATCCTACACTGAAGCTTTCTTT. Translating gives CASSLSYTEAFF.

This clone showed up just a few times. The chain has TRBV10-3 and TRBJ1-2, with D maybe TRBD1 (5 bases). This CDR3 comprises 13 residues. Germline V gene lookup returns CDR1 ENHRY and CDR2 SYGVKD. With 2 bases removed from V and 6 bases from J, the gap between germline ends came to 10 bases. The CDR3 loop reads CAISEGTGDGYTF. The CDR3, as DNA: TGTGCCATCAGTGAGGGTACAGGCGATGGCTACACCTTC.

This clone turned up a few times. V and J are TRBV7-6 and TRBJ1-2; 10 bases agree with TRBD1. The V gene's germline CDR1 is SGHVS and CDR2 FNYEAQ. V lost 3 bases, J lost 7 bases, and 5 bases stayed unmatched. The length of the CDR3 is 14 residues. CDR3 in amino acids: CASSLGQGISGYTF. DNA for the CDR3: TGTGCCAGCAGCTTGGGACAGGGGATCAGTGGCTACACCTTC.

The chain has TRBV11-2 and TRBJ2-7; perhaps TRBD2 as D (6 bases). The V end lost 1 base, the J end lost 4 bases, and 20 bases lay between the germline ends. The germline CDR1 and CDR2 sequences are SGHAT and FQNNGV. This CDR3 region has 17 residues. The CDR3 DNA is TGTGCCAGCAGCTTAGTTGGGGGGTGGGTCTCGGTTTACGAGCAGTACTTC. This gives the protein CASSLVGGWVSVYEQYF.

This rearrangement joins TRBV30 to TRBJ2-7; 9 nucleotides align to TRBD2. The CDR3 runs 16 residues. Germline CDR1 GTSNPN, CDR2 SVGIG (reference sequence). With 2 bases clipped from V and 3 bases from J, the junction kept 11 bases outside the gene matches. In DNA form, the CDR3 reads TGTGCCTGGAGTAGAATCCAGACTAGCGGATTCTACGAGCAGTACTTC. Its translation: CAWSRIQTSGFYEQYF.

The genes are TRBV19 and TRBJ1-1; D unclear. Between the trimmed V and J ends, which lost 8 bases and 1 base, there was a span of 14 bases. This CDR3 spans 14 amino acids. Germline CDR1 reads LNHDA; CDR2 reads SQIVND (reference sequence). The DNA for the CDR3 is TGTGCCAGTGAAGCCCGCCACTCGAACACTGAAGCTTTCTTT. Amino acid sequence: CASEARHSNTEAFF.

This chain joins TRBV5-1 and TRBJ2-7; TRBD2 matches at 10 bases. V was pared by 2 bases and J by 4 bases, with 9 bases of the junction left unmatched. CDR3 size: 16 residues. Per the germline V gene, CDR1 is SGHRS and CDR2 is YFSETQ. CDR3 DNA: TGCGCCAGCAGCTTTGAAACTAGCGGGGCTAAGTACGAGCAGTACTTC. Amino acid sequence: CASSFETSGAKYEQYF.

A remark on this clone: Other DNA variants within this sample encode the same CDR3. The chain is built from TRBV6-5 and TRBJ2-7; 8 bases match TRBD2. This CDR3 is 15 amino acids long. V lost 0 bases to trimming and J lost 4 bases; unmatched junction nucleotides: 5. Germline V gene lookup returns CDR1 MNHEY and CDR2 SVGAGI. The DNA for the CDR3 is TGTGCCAGCAGTTACTCTGCGGGAGGCAGGTACGAGCAGTACTTC. It is translated as CASSYSAGGRYEQYF.

The gene calls are TRBV5-1 and TRBJ1-1, with D possibly TRBD1 on 6 matching bases. The germline V gene has CDR1 SGHRS and CDR2 YFSETQ. The CDR3 contains 15 residues. The V and J ends lost 2 bases and 6 bases respectively, with 17 bases between them. The CDR3 DNA follows: TGCGCCAGCAGCTTAAGTTCAGGGGTTCTCGCTGAAGCTTTCTTT. Its translation is CASSLSSGVLAEAFF.

V gene TRBV5-5 combines with J gene TRBJ1-6, with D possibly matching TRBD1 (6 bases). The CDR3 covers 16 residues. V was pared by 4 bases and J by 3 bases, with 14 bases between. The germline V gene has CDR1 SGHKS and CDR2 YYEKEE (reference sequence). The CDR3 reads CASSPWGGIYNSPLHF. The CDR3 DNA reads TGTGCCAGCAGCCCCTGGGGGGGCATCTATAATTCACCCCTCCACTTT. Looking up the rest from reference TRBV5-5 and TRBJ1-6 gives the full variable domain: DAGVTQSPTHLIKTRGQQVTLRCSPISGHKSVSWYQQVLGQGPQFIFQYYEKEERGRGNFPDRFSARQFPNYSSELNVNALLLGDSALYLCASSPWGGIYNSPLHFGNGTRLTVT.

The rearrangement links TRBV27 to TRBJ1-6, with 7 positions matching TRBD1. After removal of 8 bases from V and 9 bases from J, the junction contained 7 bases not matched to a gene. CDR1 MNHEY and CDR2 SMNVEV come from the germline V gene (reference sequence). The CDR3 has 13 residues. As DNA, the CDR3 is TGTGCCAGCGGAGAGGGGGCAGCTTCACCCCTCCACTTT. Protein: CASGEGAASPLHF.

The rearrangement uses TRBV19 and TRBJ1-4; D unresolved. The CDR3 contains 11 residues. V dropped 1 base and J dropped 8 bases, with 2 bases sitting between them. Germline values: CDR1 LNHDA, CDR2 SQIVND (reference sequence). CDR3 coding DNA: TGTGCCAGTAGTATAGCGGAAAAACTGTTTTTT. Encoded protein: CASSIAEKLFF.

The chain recombines TRBV4-2 with TRBJ2-1; weak D call: TRBD1 (5 bases). The germline V and J ends were trimmed by 0 bases and 3 bases, with 9 bases remaining between them. Germline V lookup: CDR1 LGHNA, CDR2 YNFKEQ. The CDR3 has 15 amino acids. CDR3 sequence reads: CASSQDWGSYNEQFF. The CDR3 DNA sequence: TGTGCCAGCAGCCAAGATTGGGGCAGCTACAATGAGCAGTTCTTC.

This clone came up a few times. The chain employs TRBV18 and TRBJ1-2; weak D call: TRBD1 (5 bases). The CDR3 sequence is 14 residues long. The V gene lost 6 bases and the J gene lost 6 bases, with 17 bases spanning the gap. Per germline, CDR1 KGHSH and CDR2 LQKENI. The CDR3 reads CASSPDGRVHGYTF. The CDR3 DNA reads as TGTGCCAGCTCCCCAGACGGCAGGGTCCATGGCTACACCTTC.

This clone has a handful of counts. The V call is TRBV19, the J call TRBJ2-7; a weak D match, TRBD1 (6 bases). V lost 6 bases to trimming and J lost 3 bases, with 12 bases between them. There are 13 residues in the CDR3. Looked up from germline, CDR1 is LNHDA and CDR2 is SQIVND (reference sequence). CDR3 protein: CASRKTGFYEQYF. The CDR3, as DNA: TGTGCCAGTAGAAAGACAGGCTTCTACGAGCAGTACTTC.

The chain uses TRBV11-3 and TRBJ2-7, with TRBD2 identical over 9 bases. J was trimmed by 2 bases and V by 4 bases; bases with no gene match: 9. This CDR3 is built from 16 residues. Germline V gene data show CDR1 as SGHNT and CDR2 as YENEEA. CDR3 DNA: TGTGCCAGCAGCTCAAAAAGCGGGGGGATTACCTACGAGCAGTACTTC. Protein: CASSSKSGGITYEQYF.

This clone was seen only once. CDR3 region: CASSPLTGGGVNEQFF. The CDR3 nucleotides read TGCGCCAGCAGCCCGCTGACAGGGGGCGGGGTAAATGAGCAGTTCTTC. The rearrangement links TRBV5-1 to TRBJ2-1; 10 bases line up with TRBD1. V lost 4 bases, J lost 7 bases, and 11 bases stayed unmatched. The germline V gene encodes CDR1 SGHRS and CDR2 YFSETQ. The CDR3 loop spans 16 amino acids. The full variable domain, rest sourced from reference TRBV5-1 and TRBJ2-1, is KAGVTQTPRYLIKTRGQQVTLSCSPISGHRSVSWYQQTPGQGLQFLFEYFSETQRNKGNFPGRFSGRQFSNSRSEMNVSTLELGDSALYLCASSPLTGGGVNEQFFGPGTRLTVL.

The gene calls are TRBV7-2 and TRBJ1-4; no clear D. The CDR3 is 13 residues long. Germline V gives CDR1 SGHTA, CDR2 FQGNSA. Between the trimmed V and J ends, which lost 5 bases and 7 bases, there was a span of 11 bases. The DNA for the CDR3 is TGTGCCAGCAGCGATACACGGGGTGAAAAACTGTTTTTT. This codes for CASSDTRGEKLFF. Full variable domain (outside the CDR3, taken from reference TRBV7-2 and TRBJ1-4): GAGVSQSPSNKVTEKGKDVELRCDPISGHTALYWYRQSLGQGLEFLIYFQGNSAPDKSGLPSDRFSAERTGGSVSTLTIQRTQQEDSAVYLCASSDTRGEKLFFGSGTQLSVL.